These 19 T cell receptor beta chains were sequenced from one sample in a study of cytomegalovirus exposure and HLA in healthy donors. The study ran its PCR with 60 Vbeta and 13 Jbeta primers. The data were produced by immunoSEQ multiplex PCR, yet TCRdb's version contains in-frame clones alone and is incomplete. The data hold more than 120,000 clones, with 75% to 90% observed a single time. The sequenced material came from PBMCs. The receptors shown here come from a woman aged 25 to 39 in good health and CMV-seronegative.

DNA of the CDR3: TGTGCCAGCAGCTTGGGGGCGCGGTACGAGCAGTACTTC. Its translation is CASSLGARYEQYF. V and J are TRBV7-9 and TRBJ2-7, with D perhaps TRBD1 (6 bases). Germline V lookup: CDR1 SEHNR, CDR2 FQNEAQ (reference sequence). V gave up 3 bases and J gave up 4 bases, with 10 bases separating them. CDR3 length: 13 amino acids.

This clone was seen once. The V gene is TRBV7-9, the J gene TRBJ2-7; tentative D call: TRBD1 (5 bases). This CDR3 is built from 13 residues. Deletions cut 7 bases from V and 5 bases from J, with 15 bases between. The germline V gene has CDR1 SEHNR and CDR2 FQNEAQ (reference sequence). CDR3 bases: TGTGCCAGCACCCCCCAGGGTATCGACGAGCAGTACTTC. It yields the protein CASTPQGIDEQYF.

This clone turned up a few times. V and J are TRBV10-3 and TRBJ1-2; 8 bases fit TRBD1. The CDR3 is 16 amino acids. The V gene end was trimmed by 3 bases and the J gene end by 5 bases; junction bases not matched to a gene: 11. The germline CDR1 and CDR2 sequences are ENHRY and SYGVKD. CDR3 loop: CAISEVLADREYGYTF. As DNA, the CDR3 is TGTGCCATCAGTGAAGTATTGGCGGACAGGGAGTATGGCTACACCTTC.

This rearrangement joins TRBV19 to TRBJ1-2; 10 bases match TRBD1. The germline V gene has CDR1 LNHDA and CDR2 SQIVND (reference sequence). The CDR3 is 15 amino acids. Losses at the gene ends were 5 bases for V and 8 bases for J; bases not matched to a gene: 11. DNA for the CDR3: TGTGCCAGTAGTTCCTGGGACAGGGGTTTTAGCGGCTACACCTTC. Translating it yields CASSSWDRGFSGYTF.

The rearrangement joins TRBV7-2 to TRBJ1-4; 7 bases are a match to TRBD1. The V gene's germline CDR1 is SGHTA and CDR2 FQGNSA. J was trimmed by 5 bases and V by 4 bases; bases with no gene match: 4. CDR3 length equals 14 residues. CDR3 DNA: TGTGCCAGCAGCTGGACAGGCTCCAATGAAAAACTGTTTTTT. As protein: CASSWTGSNEKLFF.

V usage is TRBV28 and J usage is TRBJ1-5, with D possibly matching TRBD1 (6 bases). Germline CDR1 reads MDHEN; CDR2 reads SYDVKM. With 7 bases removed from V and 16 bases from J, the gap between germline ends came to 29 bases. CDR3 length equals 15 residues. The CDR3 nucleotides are TGTGCCAGCAAGAGCCTCAGGGGTCAGGGACCGAACTCACATTTT. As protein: CASKSLRGQGPNSHF. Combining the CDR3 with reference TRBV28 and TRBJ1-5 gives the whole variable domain DVKVTQSSRYLVKRTGEKVFLECVQDMDHENMFWYRQDPGLGLRLIYFSYDVKMKEKGDIPEGYSVSREKKERFSLILESASTNQTSMYLCASKSLRGQGPNSHFGDGTRLSIL.

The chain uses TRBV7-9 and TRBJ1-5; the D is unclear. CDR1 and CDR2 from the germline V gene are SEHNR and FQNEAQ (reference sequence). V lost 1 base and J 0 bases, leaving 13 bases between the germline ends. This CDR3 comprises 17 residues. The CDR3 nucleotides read TGTGCCAGCAGCTTAGGGGAGGGCGGTTATAGCAATCAGCCCCAGCATTTT. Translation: CASSLGEGGYSNQPQHF.

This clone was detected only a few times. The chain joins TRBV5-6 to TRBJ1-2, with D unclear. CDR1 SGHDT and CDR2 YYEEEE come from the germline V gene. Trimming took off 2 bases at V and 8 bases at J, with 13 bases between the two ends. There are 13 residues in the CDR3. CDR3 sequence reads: CASSFMDSRGYTF. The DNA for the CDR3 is TGTGCCAGCAGCTTCATGGACTCGCGGGGCTACACCTTC.

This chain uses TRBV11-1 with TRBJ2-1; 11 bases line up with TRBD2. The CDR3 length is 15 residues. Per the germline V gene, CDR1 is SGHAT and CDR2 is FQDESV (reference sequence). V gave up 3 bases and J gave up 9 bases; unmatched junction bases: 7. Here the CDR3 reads CASSFKLAGVSEQFF. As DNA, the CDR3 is TGTGCCAGCAGCTTCAAACTAGCGGGAGTGAGTGAGCAGTTCTTC.

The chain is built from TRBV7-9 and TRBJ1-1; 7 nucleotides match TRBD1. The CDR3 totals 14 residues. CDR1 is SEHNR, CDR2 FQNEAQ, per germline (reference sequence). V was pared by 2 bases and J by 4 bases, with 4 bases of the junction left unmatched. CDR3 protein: CASSLQGVVTEAFF. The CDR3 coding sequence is TGTGCCAGCAGCTTACAGGGGGTGGTCACTGAAGCTTTCTTT.

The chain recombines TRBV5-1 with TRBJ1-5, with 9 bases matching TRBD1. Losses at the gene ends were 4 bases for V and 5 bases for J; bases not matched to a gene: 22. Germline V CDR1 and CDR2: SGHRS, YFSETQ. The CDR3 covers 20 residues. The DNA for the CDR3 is TGCGCCAGCAGCCGGCATCCACTCCTCACTCAGGACAGGGGTCATCAGCCCCAGCATTTT. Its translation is CASSRHPLLTQDRGHQPQHF.

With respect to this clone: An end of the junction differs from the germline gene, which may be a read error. CDR3 protein: CASSLDTRPRLSGANVLTF. CDR3 DNA: TGTGCCAGCAGCTTAGATACACGGCCCAGATTATCTGGGGCCAACGTCCTGACTTTT. The chain couples TRBV11-2 to TRBJ2-6, with TRBD1 as a possible D gene (5 bases). This CDR3 contains 19 residues. CDR1 and CDR2 (germline): SGHAT, FQNNGV.

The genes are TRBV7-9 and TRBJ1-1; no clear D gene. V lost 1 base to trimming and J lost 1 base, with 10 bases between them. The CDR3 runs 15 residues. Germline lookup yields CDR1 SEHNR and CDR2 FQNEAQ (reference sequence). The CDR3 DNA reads TGTGCCAGCAGCTTAGGGGCCACACAGAACACTGAAGCTTTCTTT. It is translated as CASSLGATQNTEAFF.

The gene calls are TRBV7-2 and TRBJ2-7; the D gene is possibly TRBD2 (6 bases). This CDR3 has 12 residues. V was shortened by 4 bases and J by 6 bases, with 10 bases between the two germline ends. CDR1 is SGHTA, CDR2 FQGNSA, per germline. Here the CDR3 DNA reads TGTGCCAGCAGCTATACGGGGGTCGAGCAGTACTTC. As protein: CASSYTGVEQYF.

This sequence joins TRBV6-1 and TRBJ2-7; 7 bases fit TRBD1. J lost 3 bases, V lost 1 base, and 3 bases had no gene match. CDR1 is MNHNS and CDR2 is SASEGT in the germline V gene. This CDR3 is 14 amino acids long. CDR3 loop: CASSEGQGYYEQYF. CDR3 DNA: TGTGCCAGCAGTGAAGGACAGGGATACTACGAGCAGTACTTC.

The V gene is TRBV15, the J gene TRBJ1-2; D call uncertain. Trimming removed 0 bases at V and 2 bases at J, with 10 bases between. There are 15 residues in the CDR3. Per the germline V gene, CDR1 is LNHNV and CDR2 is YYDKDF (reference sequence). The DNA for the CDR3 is TGTGCCACCAGCAGAGAAGAGGGTTCCAACTATGGCTACACCTTC. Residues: CATSREEGSNYGYTF.

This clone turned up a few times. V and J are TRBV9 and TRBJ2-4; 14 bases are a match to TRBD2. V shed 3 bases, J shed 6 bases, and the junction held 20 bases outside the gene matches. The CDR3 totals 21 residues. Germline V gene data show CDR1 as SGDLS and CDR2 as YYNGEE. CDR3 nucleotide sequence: TGTGCCAGCAGCGAGCTCCCTCGATCGACTAGCGGGAGGGCCAGCGCAAACATTCAGTACTTC. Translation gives CASSELPRSTSGRASANIQYF.

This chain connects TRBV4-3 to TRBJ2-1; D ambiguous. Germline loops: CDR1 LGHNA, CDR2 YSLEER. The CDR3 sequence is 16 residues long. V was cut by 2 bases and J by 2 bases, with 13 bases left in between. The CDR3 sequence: CASSQFLADTYNEQFF. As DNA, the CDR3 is TGCGCCAGCAGCCAATTCCTGGCGGATACCTACAATGAGCAGTTCTTC.

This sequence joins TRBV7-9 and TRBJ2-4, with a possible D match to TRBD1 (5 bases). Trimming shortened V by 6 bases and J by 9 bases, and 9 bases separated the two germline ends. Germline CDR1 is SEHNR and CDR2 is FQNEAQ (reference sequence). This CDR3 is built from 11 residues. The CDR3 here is CASRLTGIQYF. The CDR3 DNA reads TGTGCCAGCAGGCTCACAGGCATTCAGTACTTC. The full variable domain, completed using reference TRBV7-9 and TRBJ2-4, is DTGVSQNPRHKITKRGQNVTFRCDPISEHNRLYWYRQTLGQGPEFLTYFQNEAQLEKSRLLSDRFSAERPKGSFSTLEIQRTEQGDSAMYLCASRLTGIQYFGAGTRLSVL.